This TCR beta chain was identified in a study of PD-1 blockade in classical Hodgkin lymphoma. On this clone itself: No antigen is known for it.

All patients relapsed after autologous stem cell transplantation, and brentuximab vedotin exposure varied. Relapsed/refractory classical Hodgkin lymphoma patients had complete, partial or progressive responses. This CDR3 spans 15 amino acids. The V and J ends lost 3 bases and 2 bases, in that order; junction bases with no gene match: 2. In germline, CDR1 is SGDLS, CDR2 YYNGEE. Study-level points and caveats: Reported baseline diversity: healthy donors highest, relapsed/refractory patients lowest. CD4+ TCR diversity climbed significantly by C4D1, unlike CD8+ TCR diversity.

Clones were read by immunoSEQ multiplex PCR, and TCRdb kept only the in-frame ones, dropping some. The sample holds roughly 150,000 clones; about 78% are singletons and the top ten take about 9%. This chain joins TRBV9 and TRBJ2-2; 9 bases map to TRBD1. The sequence was obtained from a human donor with classical Hodgkin lymphoma. The starting material was peripheral blood mononuclear cells (PBMCs), obtained before the second cycle of nivolumab. For the CDR3, the DNA is TGTGCCAGCAGCGGGACAGGGGTAAACACCGGGGAGCTGTTTTTT. Translation gives CASSGTGVNTGELFF. The complete variable domain, with remaining parts taken from reference TRBV9 and TRBJ2-2, reads DSGVTQTPKHLITATGQRVTLRCSPRSGDLSVYWYQQSLDQGLQFLIQYYNGEERAKGNILERFSAQQFPDLHSELNLSSLELGDSALYFCASSGTGVNTGELFFGEGSRLTVL.